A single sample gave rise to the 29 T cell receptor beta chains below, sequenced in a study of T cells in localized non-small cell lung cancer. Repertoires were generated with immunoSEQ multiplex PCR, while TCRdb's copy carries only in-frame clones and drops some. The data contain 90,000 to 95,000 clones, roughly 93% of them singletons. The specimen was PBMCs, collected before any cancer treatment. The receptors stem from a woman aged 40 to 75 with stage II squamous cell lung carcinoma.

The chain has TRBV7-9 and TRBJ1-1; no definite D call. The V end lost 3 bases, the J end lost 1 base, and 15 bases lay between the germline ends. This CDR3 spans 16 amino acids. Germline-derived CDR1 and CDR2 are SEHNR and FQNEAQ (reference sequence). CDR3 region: CASSFGTTAWNTEAFF. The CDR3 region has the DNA TGTGCCAGCAGCTTCGGAACTACAGCTTGGAACACTGAAGCTTTCTTT.

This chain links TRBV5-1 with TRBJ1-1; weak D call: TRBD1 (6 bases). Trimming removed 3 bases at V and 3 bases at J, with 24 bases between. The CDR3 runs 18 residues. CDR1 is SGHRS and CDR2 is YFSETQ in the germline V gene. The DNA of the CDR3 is TGCGCCAGCAGCTCACAGGGTTTTAGTGCGAGATTTGACACTGAAGCTTTCTTT. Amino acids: CASSSQGFSARFDTEAFF. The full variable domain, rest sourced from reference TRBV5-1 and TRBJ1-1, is KAGVTQTPRYLIKTRGQQVTLSCSPISGHRSVSWYQQTPGQGLQFLFEYFSETQRNKGNFPGRFSGRQFSNSRSEMNVSTLELGDSALYLCASSSQGFSARFDTEAFFGQGTRLTVV.

The CDR3 loop reads CAILAGGNEQFF. The CDR3 coding sequence is TGTGCCATTCTAGCGGGAGGCAATGAGCAGTTCTTC. The genes are TRBV2 and TRBJ2-1, with 11 bases aligning to TRBD2. This CDR3 comprises 12 residues. CDR1 is SNHLY, CDR2 FYNNEI, per germline. V dropped 10 bases and J dropped 6; count of bases not matched to a gene: 2.

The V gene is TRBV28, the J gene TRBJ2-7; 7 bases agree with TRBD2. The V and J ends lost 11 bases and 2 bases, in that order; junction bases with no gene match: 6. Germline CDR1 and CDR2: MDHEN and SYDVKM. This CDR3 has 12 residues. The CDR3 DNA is TGTGCCTCCTCGGGACTACCCTACGAGCAGTACTTC. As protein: CASSGLPYEQYF.

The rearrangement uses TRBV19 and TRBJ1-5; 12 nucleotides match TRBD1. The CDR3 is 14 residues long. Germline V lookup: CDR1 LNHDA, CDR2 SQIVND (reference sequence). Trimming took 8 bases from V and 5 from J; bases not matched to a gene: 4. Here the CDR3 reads CASGGTGGDQPQHF. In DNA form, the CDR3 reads TGTGCCAGTGGGGGGACAGGGGGCGATCAGCCCCAGCATTTT.

In nucleotides, the CDR3 is TGCGCCAGCAGGGGAGGGGCATACAATGAGCAGTTCTTC. Amino acid sequence: CASRGGAYNEQFF. The chain links TRBV5-1 to TRBJ2-1, with TRBD2 matching over 7 bases. The V segment lost 5 bases and the J segment 4 bases; nucleotides outside the gene matches: 3. There are 13 residues in the CDR3. Germline-derived CDR1 and CDR2 are SGHRS and YFSETQ.

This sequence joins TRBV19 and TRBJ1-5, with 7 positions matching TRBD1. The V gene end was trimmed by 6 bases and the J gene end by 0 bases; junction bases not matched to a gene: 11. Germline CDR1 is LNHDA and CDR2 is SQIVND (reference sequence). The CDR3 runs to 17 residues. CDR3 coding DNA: TGTGCCAGTAGGCCCGGGACAGATTCCTATAGCAATCAGCCCCAGCATTTT. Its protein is CASRPGTDSYSNQPQHF.

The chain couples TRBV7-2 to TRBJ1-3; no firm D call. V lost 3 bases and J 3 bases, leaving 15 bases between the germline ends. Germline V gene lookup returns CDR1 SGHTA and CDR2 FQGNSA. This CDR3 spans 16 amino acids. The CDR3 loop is CASSFSKLDFGNTIYF. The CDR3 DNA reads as TGTGCCAGCAGCTTCTCTAAGTTGGACTTTGGAAACACCATATATTTT.

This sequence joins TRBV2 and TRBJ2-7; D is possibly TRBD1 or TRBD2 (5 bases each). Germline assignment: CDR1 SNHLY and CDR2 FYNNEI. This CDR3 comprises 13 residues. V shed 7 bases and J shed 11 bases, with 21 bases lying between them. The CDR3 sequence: CASTGTASASEYF. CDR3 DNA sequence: TGTGCCAGCACCGGGACGGCCTCGGCGAGTGAGTACTTC.

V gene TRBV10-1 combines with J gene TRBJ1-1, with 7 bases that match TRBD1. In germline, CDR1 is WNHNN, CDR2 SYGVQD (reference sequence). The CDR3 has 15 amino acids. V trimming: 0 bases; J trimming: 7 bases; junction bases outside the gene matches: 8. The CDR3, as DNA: TGCGCCAGCAGTGAGTCCCCTAGGGGGCTTGATGAAGCTTTCTTT. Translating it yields CASSESPRGLDEAFF.

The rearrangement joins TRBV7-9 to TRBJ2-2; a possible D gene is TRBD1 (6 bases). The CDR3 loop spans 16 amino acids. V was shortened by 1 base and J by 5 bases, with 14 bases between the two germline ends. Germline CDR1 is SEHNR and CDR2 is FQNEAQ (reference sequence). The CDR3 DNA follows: TGTGCCAGCAGCTTAGAAGTTAGGGGGAGTACCGGGGAGCTGTTTTTT. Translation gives CASSLEVRGSTGELFF. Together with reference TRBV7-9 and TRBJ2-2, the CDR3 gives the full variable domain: DTGVSQNPRHKITKRGQNVTFRCDPISEHNRLYWYRQTLGQGPEFLTYFQNEAQLEKSRLLSDRFSAERPKGSFSTLEIQRTEQGDSAMYLCASSLEVRGSTGELFFGEGSRLTVL.

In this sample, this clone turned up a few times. In DNA form, the CDR3 reads TGTGCCAGCAGCCAAGTTACTTTTATGGGGACATCCATGGAGAATTCACCCCTCCACTTT. Protein product: CASSQVTFMGTSMENSPLHF. The V gene is TRBV14, the J gene TRBJ1-6, with a tentative D call TRBD1 (6 bases). Germline V gene data show CDR1 as SGHDN and CDR2 as FVKESK. The CDR3 runs 20 residues. The V gene lost 1 base and the J gene lost 7 bases, with 26 bases spanning the gap.

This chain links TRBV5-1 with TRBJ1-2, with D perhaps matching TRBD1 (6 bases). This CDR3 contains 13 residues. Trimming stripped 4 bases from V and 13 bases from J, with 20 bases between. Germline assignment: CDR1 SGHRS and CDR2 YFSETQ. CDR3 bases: TGCGCCAGCAGCCCGGGGGACAAAGGAGTGGGCACCTTC. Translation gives CASSPGDKGVGTF.

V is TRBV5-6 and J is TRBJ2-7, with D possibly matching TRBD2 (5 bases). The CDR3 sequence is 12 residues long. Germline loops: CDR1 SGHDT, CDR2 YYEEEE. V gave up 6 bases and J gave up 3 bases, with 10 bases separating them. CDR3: CASTARGYEQYF. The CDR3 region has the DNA TGTGCCAGCACTGCCCGGGGCTACGAGCAGTACTTC. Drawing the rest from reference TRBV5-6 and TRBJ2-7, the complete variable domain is DAGVTQSPTHLIKTRGQQVTLRCSPKSGHDTVSWYQQALGQGPQFIFQYYEEEERQRGNFPDRFSGHQFPNYSSELNVNALLLGDSALYLCASTARGYEQYFGPGTRLTVT.

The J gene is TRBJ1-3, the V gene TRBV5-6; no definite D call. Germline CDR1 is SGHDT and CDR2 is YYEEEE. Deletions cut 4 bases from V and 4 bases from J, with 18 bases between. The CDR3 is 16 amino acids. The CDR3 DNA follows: TGTGCCAGCAGCAGACCTGGCAGCCGCCAGGGAAACACCATATATTTT. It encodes CASSRPGSRQGNTIYF.

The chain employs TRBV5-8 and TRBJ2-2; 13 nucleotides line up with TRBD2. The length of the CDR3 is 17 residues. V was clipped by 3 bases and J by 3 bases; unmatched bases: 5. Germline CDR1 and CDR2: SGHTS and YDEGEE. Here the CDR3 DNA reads TGTGCCAGCAGCTGGGGACTAGCGGGGCCCGACACCGGGGAGCTGTTTTTT. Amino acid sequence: CASSWGLAGPDTGELFF.

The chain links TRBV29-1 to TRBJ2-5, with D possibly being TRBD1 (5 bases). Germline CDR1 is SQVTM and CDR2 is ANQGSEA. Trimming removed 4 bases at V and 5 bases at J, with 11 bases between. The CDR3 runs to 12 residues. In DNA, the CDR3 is TGCAGCGTTGTAGGTGGGGCCGAGACCCAGTACTTC. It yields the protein CSVVGGAETQYF.

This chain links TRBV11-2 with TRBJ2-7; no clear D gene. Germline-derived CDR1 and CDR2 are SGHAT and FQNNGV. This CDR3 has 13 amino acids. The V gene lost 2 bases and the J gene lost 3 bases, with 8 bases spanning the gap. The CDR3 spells CASSLTSIYEQYF. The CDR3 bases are TGTGCCAGCAGCTTAACCTCGATCTACGAGCAGTACTTC.

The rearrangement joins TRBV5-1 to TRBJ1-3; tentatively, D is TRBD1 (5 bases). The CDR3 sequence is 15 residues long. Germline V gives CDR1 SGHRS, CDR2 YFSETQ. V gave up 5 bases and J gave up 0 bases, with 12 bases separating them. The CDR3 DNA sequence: TGCGCCAGCAGGAGGGACCTAATCTCTGGAAACACCATATATTTT. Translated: CASRRDLISGNTIYF. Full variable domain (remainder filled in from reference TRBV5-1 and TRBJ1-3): KAGVTQTPRYLIKTRGQQVTLSCSPISGHRSVSWYQQTPGQGLQFLFEYFSETQRNKGNFPGRFSGRQFSNSRSEMNVSTLELGDSALYLCASRRDLISGNTIYFGEGSWLTVV.

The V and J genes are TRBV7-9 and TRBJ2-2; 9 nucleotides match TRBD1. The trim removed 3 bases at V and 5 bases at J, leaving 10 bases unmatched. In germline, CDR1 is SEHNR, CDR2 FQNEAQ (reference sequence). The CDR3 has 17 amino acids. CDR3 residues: CASSLGQGMSGTGELFF. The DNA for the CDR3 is TGTGCCAGCAGCTTGGGACAGGGAATGTCGGGGACCGGGGAGCTGTTTTTT.

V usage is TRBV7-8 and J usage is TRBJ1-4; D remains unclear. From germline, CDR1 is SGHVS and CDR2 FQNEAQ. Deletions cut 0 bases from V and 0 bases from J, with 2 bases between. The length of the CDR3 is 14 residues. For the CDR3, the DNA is TGTGCCAGCAGCTTAGCAGCAACTAATGAAAAACTGTTTTTT. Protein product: CASSLAATNEKLFF. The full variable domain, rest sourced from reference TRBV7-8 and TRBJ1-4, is GAGVSQSPRYKVAKRGQDVALRCDPISGHVSLFWYQQALGQGPEFLTYFQNEAQLDKSGLPSDRFFAERPEGSVSTLKIQRTQQEDSAVYLCASSLAATNEKLFFGSGTQLSVL.

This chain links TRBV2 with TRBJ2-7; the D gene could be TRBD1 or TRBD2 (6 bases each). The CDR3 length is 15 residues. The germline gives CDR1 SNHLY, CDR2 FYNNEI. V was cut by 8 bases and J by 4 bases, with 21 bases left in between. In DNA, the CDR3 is TGTGCCAGCTCAAACGAGGGGGGCGCGGGGTACGAGCAGTACTTC. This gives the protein CASSNEGGAGYEQYF.

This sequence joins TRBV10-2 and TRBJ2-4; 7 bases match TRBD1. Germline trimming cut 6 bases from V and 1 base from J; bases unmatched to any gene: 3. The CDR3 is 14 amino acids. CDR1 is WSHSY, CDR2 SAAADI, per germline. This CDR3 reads CASRPTGAKNIQYF. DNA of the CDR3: TGCGCCAGCAGACCGACAGGGGCCAAAAACATTCAGTACTTC.

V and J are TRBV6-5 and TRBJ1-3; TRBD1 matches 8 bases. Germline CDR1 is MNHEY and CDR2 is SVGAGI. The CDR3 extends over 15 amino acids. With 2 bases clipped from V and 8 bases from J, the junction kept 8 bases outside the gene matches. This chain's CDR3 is CASSYTRTGLHTIYF. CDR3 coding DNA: TGTGCCAGCAGTTACACTCGGACAGGGCTACACACCATATATTTT.

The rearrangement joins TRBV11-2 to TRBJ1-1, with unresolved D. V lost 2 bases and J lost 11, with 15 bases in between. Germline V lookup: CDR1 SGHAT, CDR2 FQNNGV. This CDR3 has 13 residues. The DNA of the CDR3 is TGTGCCAGCAGCTTACGGTCTTGGCAGGAGGCTTTCTTT. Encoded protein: CASSLRSWQEAFF.

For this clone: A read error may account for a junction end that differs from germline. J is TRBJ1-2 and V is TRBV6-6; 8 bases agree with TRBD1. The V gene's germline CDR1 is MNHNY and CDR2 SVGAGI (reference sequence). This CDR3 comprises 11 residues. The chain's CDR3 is CASRGGQGKFF. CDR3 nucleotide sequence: TGTGCCAGCAGGGGCGGACAGGGAAAGTTCTTC.

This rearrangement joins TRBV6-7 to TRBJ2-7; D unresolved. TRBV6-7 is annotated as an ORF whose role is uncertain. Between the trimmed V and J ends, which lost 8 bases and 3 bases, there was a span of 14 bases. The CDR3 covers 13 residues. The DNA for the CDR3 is TGTGCCAGCCGCTTCGCGATTTACTACGAGCAGTACTTC. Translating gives CASRFAIYYEQYF.

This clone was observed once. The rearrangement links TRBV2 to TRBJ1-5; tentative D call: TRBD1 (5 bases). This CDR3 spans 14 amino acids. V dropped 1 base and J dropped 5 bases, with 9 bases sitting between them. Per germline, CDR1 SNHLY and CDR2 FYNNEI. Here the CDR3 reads CASSEEGQDQPQHF. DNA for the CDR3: TGTGCCAGCAGTGAAGAGGGGCAGGATCAGCCCCAGCATTTT.

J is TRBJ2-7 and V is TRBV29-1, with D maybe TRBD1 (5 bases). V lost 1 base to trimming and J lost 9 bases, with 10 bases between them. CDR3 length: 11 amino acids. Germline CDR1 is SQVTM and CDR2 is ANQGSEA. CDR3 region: CSVEGPTGQYF. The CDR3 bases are TGCAGCGTTGAAGGTCCTACAGGGCAGTACTTC.